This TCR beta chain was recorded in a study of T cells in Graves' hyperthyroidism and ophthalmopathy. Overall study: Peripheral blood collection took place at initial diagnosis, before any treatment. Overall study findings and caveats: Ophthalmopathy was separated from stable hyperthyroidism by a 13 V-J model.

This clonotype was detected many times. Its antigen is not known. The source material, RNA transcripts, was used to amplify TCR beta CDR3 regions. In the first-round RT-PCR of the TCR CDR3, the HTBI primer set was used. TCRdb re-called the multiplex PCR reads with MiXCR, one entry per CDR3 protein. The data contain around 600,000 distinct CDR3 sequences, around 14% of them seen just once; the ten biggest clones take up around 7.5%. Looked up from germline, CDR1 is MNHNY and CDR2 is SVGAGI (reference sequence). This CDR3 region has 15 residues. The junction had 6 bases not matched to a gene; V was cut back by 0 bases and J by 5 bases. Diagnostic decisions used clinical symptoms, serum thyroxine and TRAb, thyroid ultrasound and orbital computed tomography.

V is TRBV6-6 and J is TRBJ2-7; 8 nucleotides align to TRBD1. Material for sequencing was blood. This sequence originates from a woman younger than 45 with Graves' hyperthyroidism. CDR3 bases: TGTGCCAGCAGTTACTCTGGACAGGGCTTCGACGAGCAGTACTTC. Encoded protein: CASSYSGQGFDEQYF.